This T cell receptor beta chain was sequenced during a study of shared T cell receptors in the human thymus. Measured with immunoSEQ multiplex PCR; TCRdb has only the in-frame clones, and not every one. The table shows 700,000 or so clones, with 70% to 90% occurring only once. CDR3 length: 15 amino acids. Germline assignment: CDR1 SGHTA and CDR2 FQGNSA. V lost 0 bases and J 6 bases, leaving 12 bases between the germline ends. In addition, the sample was reused for a study of human thymus T cells. As reported in that work: During corrective heart surgery, resections were taken, and the thymus tissue came from them. It looked as if thymic and blood repertoires used V and J genes in a biased way. Unrelated individuals had highly overlapping thymic repertoires, as reported in related research.

The chain carries TRBV7-2 and TRBJ2-1, with D tentatively TRBD2 (5 bases). The receptor's source is a girl under three years old with a congenital heart defect. The sequencing input was thymocytes. CDR3 nucleotide sequence: TGTGCCAGCAGCTTAGCTAAACTAGGTTCCAATGAGCAGTTCTTC. Its protein product is CASSLAKLGSNEQFF.